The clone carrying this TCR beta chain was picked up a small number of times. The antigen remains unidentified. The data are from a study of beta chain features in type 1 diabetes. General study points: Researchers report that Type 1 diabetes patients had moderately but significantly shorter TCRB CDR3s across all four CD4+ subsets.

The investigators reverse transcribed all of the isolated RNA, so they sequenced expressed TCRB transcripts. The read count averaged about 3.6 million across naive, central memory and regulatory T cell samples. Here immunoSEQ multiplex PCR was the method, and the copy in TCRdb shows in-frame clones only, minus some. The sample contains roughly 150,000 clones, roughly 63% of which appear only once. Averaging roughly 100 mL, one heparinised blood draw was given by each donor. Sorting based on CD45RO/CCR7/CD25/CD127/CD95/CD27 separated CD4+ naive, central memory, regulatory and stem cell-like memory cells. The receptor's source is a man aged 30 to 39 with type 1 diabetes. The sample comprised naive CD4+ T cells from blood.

In DNA form, the CDR3 reads TGCAGCGTTGAAAGAACAGGGGGCGCATCAGATACGCAGTATTTT. Its translation is CSVERTGGASDTQYF. The chain carries TRBV29-1 and TRBJ2-3; 9 nucleotides align to TRBD1. V gave up 2 bases and J gave up 4 bases; unmatched junction bases: 7. The CDR3 sequence is 15 residues long. Per the germline V gene, CDR1 is SQVTM and CDR2 is ANQGSEA.